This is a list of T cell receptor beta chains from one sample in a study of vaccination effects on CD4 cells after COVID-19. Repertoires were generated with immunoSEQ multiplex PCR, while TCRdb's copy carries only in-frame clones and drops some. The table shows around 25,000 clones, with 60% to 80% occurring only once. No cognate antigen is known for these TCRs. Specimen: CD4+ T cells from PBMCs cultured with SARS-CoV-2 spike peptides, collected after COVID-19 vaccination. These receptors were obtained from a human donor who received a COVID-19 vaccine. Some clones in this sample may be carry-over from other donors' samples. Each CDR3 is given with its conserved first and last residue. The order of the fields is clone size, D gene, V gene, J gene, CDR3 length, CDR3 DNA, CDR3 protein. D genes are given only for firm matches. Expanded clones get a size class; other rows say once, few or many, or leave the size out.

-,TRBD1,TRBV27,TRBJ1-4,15,TGTGCCAGCAGCCAAGAGGGGGCAGAGAATGAAAAACTGTTTTTT,CASSQEGAENEKLFF
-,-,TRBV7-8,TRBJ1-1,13,TGTGCCAGCACCCGAGGATGGGGCACTGAAGCTTTCTTT,CASTRGWGTEAFF
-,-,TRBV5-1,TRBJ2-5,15,TGCGCCAGCAGCGGGGGCGCGGGGGTCCAAGAGACCCAGTACTTC,CASSGGAGVQETQYF
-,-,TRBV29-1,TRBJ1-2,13,TGCAGCGTTGTAGGTAGCCAGGGGAGCGGCTACACCTTC,CSVVGSQGSGYTF
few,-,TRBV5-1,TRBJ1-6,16,TGCGCCAGCAGCTTGGCCGGGAGCTCCTATAATTCACCCCTCCACTTT,CASSLAGSSYNSPLHF
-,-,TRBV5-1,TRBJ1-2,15,TGCGCCAGCAGCTTATCCAACAGAATTAACTATGGCTACACCTTC,CASSLSNRINYGYTF
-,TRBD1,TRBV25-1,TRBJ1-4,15,TGTGCCAGCAGTGACGCCCAGGGGGCGGGTGAAAAACTGTTTTTT,CASSDAQGAGEKLFF
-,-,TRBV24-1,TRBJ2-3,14,TGTGCCACCAGTGATCCTGGACGGGAAGATACGCAGTATTTT,CATSDPGREDTQYF
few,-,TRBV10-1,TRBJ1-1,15,TGCGCCAGCAGTGAGTCGAGGGTAGGACGTACTGAAGCTTTCTTT,CASSESRVGRTEAFF
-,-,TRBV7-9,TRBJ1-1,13,TGTGCCAGCAGCTTAGGGCAGGGCACTGAAGCTTTCTTT,CASSLGQGTEAFF
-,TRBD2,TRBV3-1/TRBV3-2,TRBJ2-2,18,TGTGCCAGCAGCCAAGAAGTCGGGAGGCCTTTTTGGACCGGGGAGCTGTTTTTT,CASSQEVGRPFWTGELFF
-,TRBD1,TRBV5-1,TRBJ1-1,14,TGCGCCAGCAGTCTGACAGGGGCGAACACTGAAGCTTTCTTT,CASSLTGANTEAFF
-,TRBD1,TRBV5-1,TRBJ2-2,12,TGCGCCAGCAGCCAGGGGGCCGGGGAGCTGTTTTTT,CASSQGAGELFF